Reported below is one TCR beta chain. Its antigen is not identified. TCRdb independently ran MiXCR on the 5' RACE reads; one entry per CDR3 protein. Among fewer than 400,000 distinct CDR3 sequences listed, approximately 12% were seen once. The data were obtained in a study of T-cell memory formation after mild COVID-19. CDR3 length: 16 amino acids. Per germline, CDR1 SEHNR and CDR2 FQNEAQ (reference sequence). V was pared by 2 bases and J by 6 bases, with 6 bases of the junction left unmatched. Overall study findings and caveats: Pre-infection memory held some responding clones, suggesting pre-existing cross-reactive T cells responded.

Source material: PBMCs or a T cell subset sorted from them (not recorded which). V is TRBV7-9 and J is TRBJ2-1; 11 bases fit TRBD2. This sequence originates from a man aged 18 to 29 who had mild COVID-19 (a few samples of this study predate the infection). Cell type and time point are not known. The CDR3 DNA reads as TGTGCCAGCAGCTTACCCCTAGCGGGGGGCGCCAATGAGCAGTTCTTC. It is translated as CASSLPLAGGANEQFF.